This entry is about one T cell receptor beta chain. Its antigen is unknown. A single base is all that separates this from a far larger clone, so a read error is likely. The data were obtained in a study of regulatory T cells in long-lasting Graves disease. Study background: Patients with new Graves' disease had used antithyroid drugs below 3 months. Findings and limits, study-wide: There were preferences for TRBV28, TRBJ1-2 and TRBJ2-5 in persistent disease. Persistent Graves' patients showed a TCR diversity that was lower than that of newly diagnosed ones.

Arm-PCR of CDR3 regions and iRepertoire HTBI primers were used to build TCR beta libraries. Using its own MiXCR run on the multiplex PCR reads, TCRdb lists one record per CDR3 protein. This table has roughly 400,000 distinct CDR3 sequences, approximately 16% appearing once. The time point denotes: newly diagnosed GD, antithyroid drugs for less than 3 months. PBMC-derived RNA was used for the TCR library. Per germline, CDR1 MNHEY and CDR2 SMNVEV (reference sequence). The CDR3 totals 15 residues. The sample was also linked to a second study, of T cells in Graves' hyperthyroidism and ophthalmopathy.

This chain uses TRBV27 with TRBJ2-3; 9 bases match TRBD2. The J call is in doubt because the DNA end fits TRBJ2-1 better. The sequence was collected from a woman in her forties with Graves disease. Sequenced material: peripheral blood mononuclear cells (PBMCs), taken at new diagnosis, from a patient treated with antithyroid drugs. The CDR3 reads CASSSRGTSRNEQFF. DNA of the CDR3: TGTGCCAGCAGTTCAAGAGGGACTAGCAGGAATGAGCAGTTCTTC.